This T cell receptor (beta chain) is from a study of regulatory T cells in long-lasting Graves disease. General study results and limits: Whereas about a thousand public clonotypes were shared by new patients, persistent patients shared more, at roughly 2,500. Relative to newly diagnosed Graves' patients, persistent ones had lower TCR diversity.

Researchers made TCR beta libraries by using iRepertoire HTBI primers and running Arm-PCR on CDR3 regions. TCRdb re-called the multiplex PCR reads through MiXCR, storing one row per CDR3 protein. The sample consists of hundreds of thousands of distinct CDR3 sequences, about 20% of them appearing once. In its sample, this clonotype was seen many times. Its antigen is not identified. Time point described: newly diagnosed GD, antithyroid drugs for less than 3 months. From RNA extracted from PBMCs, the TCR library was made. Into tubes containing EDTA, about 9.6 milliliters of peripheral blood were drawn. With V trimmed by 2 bases and J by 1 base, 0 bases remained unmatched. The CDR3 spans 14 residues. The germline gives CDR1 SGHTA, CDR2 FQGTGA.

The sample consisted of peripheral blood mononuclear cells (PBMCs), taken at new diagnosis, from a patient treated with antithyroid drugs. The chain employs TRBV7-3 and TRBJ2-3; 7 bases are shared with TRBD2. This receptor was taken from a female donor with Graves disease. The CDR3 nucleotides read TGTGCCAGCAGCTTACTAGCGGGCACAGATACGCAGTATTTT. The encoded protein is CASSLLAGTDTQYF.